These 26 T cell receptor beta chains were all obtained from the same sample, sequenced in a study of cytomegalovirus exposure and HLA in healthy donors. Researchers ran the PCR with 60 Vbeta and 13 Jbeta primers. Method: immunoSEQ multiplex PCR; TCRdb's copy keeps in-frame clones and lacks some. The profile shows around 130,000 clones, 80% of them singletons. The sample was PBMCs. These receptors were obtained from a woman aged 35 to 49 in good health and CMV-seronegative.

The chain has TRBV27 and TRBJ2-1; TRBD2 agrees at 10 bases. The germline CDR1 and CDR2 sequences are MNHEY and SMNVEV (reference sequence). This CDR3 is built from 15 residues. The V segment lost 6 bases and the J segment 10 bases; nucleotides outside the gene matches: 12. The CDR3 loop is CASSLAGGTTGEQFF. The CDR3 DNA follows: TGTGCCAGCAGCTTAGCGGGGGGTACCACAGGGGAGCAGTTCTTC.

The chain combines TRBV28 with TRBJ2-7, with D perhaps matching TRBD1 (5 bases). The CDR3 runs 15 residues. Trimming pared 6 bases from V and 3 bases from J, leaving 18 bases between. Per the germline V gene, CDR1 is MDHEN and CDR2 is SYDVKM. In DNA, the CDR3 is TGTGCCAGCAGCCCTCGGGCTGGGGCTAGCTACGAGCAGTACTTC. It encodes CASSPRAGASYEQYF.

The CDR3 DNA is TGTGCCAGCAGAACAGATACCTACGAGCAGTACTTC. It yields the protein CASRTDTYEQYF. The gene calls are TRBV7-2 and TRBJ2-7; D is uncertain. The CDR3 spans 12 residues. V lost 6 bases, J lost 2 bases, and 8 bases lay in between. CDR1 and CDR2 from the germline V gene are SGHTA and FQGNSA.

The chain has TRBV9 and TRBJ2-4, with 10 bases lining up with TRBD1. V gave up 3 bases and J gave up 7 bases; unmatched junction bases: 7. CDR1 is SGDLS, CDR2 YYNGEE, per germline. The CDR3 runs to 15 residues. DNA of the CDR3: TGTGCCAGCAGCGCGGGGACAGGGGTAATGAACATTCAGTACTTC. This codes for CASSAGTGVMNIQYF. Full variable domain (rest looked up from reference TRBV9 and TRBJ2-4): DSGVTQTPKHLITATGQRVTLRCSPRSGDLSVYWYQQSLDQGLQFLIQYYNGEERAKGNILERFSAQQFPDLHSELNLSSLELGDSALYFCASSAGTGVMNIQYFGAGTRLSVL.

The CDR3 nucleotides read TGTGCCAGCAGGGGGACAGGGTCTGGGAACACTGAAGCTTTCTTT. The encoded protein is CASRGTGSGNTEAFF. The chain is built from TRBV6-5 and TRBJ1-1; 9 bases map to TRBD1. The CDR3 sequence is 15 residues long. Germline trimming cut 6 bases from V and 1 base from J; bases unmatched to any gene: 6. The germline gives CDR1 MNHEY, CDR2 SVGAGI.

CDR3 protein: CASSRGDSGGGNQPQHF. DNA of the CDR3: TGTGCCAGCAGTAGAGGGGACAGTGGGGGTGGAAATCAGCCCCAGCATTTT. The chain is built from TRBV2 and TRBJ1-5; 7 bases match TRBD1. CDR1 is SNHLY, CDR2 FYNNEI, per germline. Trimming at V came to 5 bases and at J to 4 bases, leaving 14 bases not matched to a gene. The CDR3 spans 17 residues.

This rearrangement joins TRBV4-2 to TRBJ1-2; D might be TRBD1 (6 bases). The CDR3 is made up of 16 amino acids. Germline V gives CDR1 LGHNA, CDR2 YNFKEQ. V lost 0 bases and J 7 bases, leaving 18 bases between the germline ends. The CDR3 reads CASSQDQVKAGVGYTF. The CDR3 DNA follows: TGTGCCAGCAGCCAAGATCAGGTTAAGGCAGGGGTTGGCTACACCTTC.

CDR3 sequence reads: CASSSGQGAAGNTIYF. The DNA of the CDR3 is TGTGCCAGCAGCTCCGGACAGGGGGCGGCTGGAAACACCATATATTTT. The chain combines TRBV11-2 with TRBJ1-3; 11 bases map to TRBD1. CDR1 and CDR2 from the germline V gene are SGHAT and FQNNGV. The CDR3 has 16 residues. Trimming removed 4 bases from V and 2 bases from J; junction bases left unmatched: 4. The full variable domain, with the rest looked up from reference TRBV11-2 and TRBJ1-3, is EAGVAQSPRYKIIEKRQSVAFWCNPISGHATLYWYQQILGQGPKLLIQFQNNGVVDDSQLPKDRFSAERLKGVDSTLKIQPAKLEDSAVYLCASSSGQGAAGNTIYFGEGSWLTVV.

The V gene is TRBV5-1, the J gene TRBJ2-7; 11 bases map to TRBD1. The junction had 6 bases not matched to a gene; V was cut back by 4 bases and J by 3 bases. This CDR3 region has 15 residues. CDR1 and CDR2 from the germline V gene are SGHRS and YFSETQ. CDR3 nucleotides: TGCGCCAGCAGCCTTGTCGGGACAGGGGGCTACGAGCAGTACTTC. It codes for CASSLVGTGGYEQYF.

In this sample, this clone turned up a few times. The rearrangement uses TRBV4-3 and TRBJ2-7; 9 positions agree with TRBD1. The CDR3 consists of 14 residues. Germline V gives CDR1 LGHNA, CDR2 YSLEER. Losses at the gene ends were 1 base for V and 6 bases for J; bases not matched to a gene: 4. The CDR3 protein is CASSQGDRDSEQYF. The CDR3 DNA follows: TGCGCCAGCAGCCAAGGGGACAGGGACAGCGAGCAGTACTTC.

This rearrangement joins TRBV2 to TRBJ2-7; tentative D call: TRBD2 (5 bases). Germline-derived CDR1 and CDR2 are SNHLY and FYNNEI. Trimming took off 3 bases at V and 0 bases at J, with 9 bases between the two ends. CDR3 size: 14 residues. CDR3 region: CASSERASSYEQYF. Written as DNA, the CDR3 is TGTGCCAGCAGTGAGAGGGCAAGCTCCTACGAGCAGTACTTC. Full variable domain (remainder filled in from reference TRBV2 and TRBJ2-7): EPEVTQTPSHQVTQMGQEVILRCVPISNHLYFYWYRQILGQKVEFLVSFYNNEISEKSEIFDDQFSVERPDGSNFTLKIRSTKLEDSAMYFCASSERASSYEQYFGPGTRLTVT.

As for this clone: Germline and junction disagree at one end, which may indicate a read error. The genes are TRBV4-2 and TRBJ1-1, with a tentative D call TRBD1 (6 bases). Germline-derived CDR1 and CDR2 are LGHNA and YNFKEQ. The CDR3 has 15 residues. Written as DNA, the CDR3 is TGTTCCAGCAGCCAAGATACGGCAGGGGCTAGTGAAGCTTTCTTT. Translation: CSSSQDTAGASEAFF.

This clone was observed a handful of times. The germline gene is not matched at one end of the junction; a read error may be the cause. The chain couples TRBV5-6 to TRBJ1-1; possibly TRBD1 for D (5 bases). CDR3 length: 15 residues. The germline V gene has CDR1 SGHDT and CDR2 YYEEEE. In DNA form, the CDR3 reads TGTGCCAGCATCTTGCGGGGGTCGAGATACACTGAAGCTTTCTTT. Its translation is CASILRGSRYTEAFF.

V and J are TRBV7-9 and TRBJ2-5, with TRBD2 identical over 7 bases. The J segment lost 4 bases and the V segment lost 3 bases, leaving 8 bases of the junction unmatched. This CDR3 is 15 amino acids long. Germline V lookup: CDR1 SEHNR, CDR2 FQNEAQ (reference sequence). CDR3 sequence: CASSFTRGVGETQYF. The CDR3 DNA is TGTGCCAGCAGCTTCACCCGGGGGGTCGGAGAGACCCAGTACTTC.

J is TRBJ2-5 and V is TRBV7-9, with TRBD2 as a possible D gene (5 bases). The CDR3 runs 18 residues. V was clipped by 1 base and J by 0 bases, with 18 bases between them. The germline V gene has CDR1 SEHNR and CDR2 FQNEAQ (reference sequence). This CDR3 is CASSLGLGRRVDQETQYF. The CDR3, as DNA: TGTGCCAGCAGCTTAGGATTGGGCAGGCGGGTTGACCAAGAGACCCAGTACTTC.

The chain employs TRBV4-1 and TRBJ1-1; D is ambiguous. The CDR3 length is 15 residues. The germline CDR1 and CDR2 sequences are MGHRA and YSYEKL. The ends were cut back, 1 base at V and 0 bases at J, with 9 bases in the middle. The CDR3: CASSQVAMMNTEAFF. The DNA of the CDR3 is TGCGCCAGCAGCCAAGTGGCAATGATGAACACTGAAGCTTTCTTT.

The chain recombines TRBV2 with TRBJ1-2; no clear D. CDR1 and CDR2 from the germline V gene are SNHLY and FYNNEI. The V gene lost 3 bases and the J gene lost 0 bases, with 8 bases spanning the gap. This CDR3 spans 14 amino acids. The CDR3, as DNA: TGTGCCAGCAGTGACTACAGTCCTAACTATGGCTACACCTTC. Its translation: CASSDYSPNYGYTF.

The genes are TRBV2 and TRBJ2-7; D perhaps matches TRBD2 (6 bases). The length of the CDR3 is 15 residues. Trimming took 3 bases from V and 5 from J, leaving 17 bases between them. Germline CDR1 reads SNHLY; CDR2 reads FYNNEI. CDR3 sequence: CASSEGRGRSDEQYF. The CDR3 DNA reads as TGTGCCAGCAGTGAGGGGCGGGGAAGGTCTGACGAGCAGTACTTC.

The chain links TRBV5-4 to TRBJ2-7; maybe TRBD2 (5 bases). V lost 3 bases, J lost 1 base, and 8 bases lay in between. The CDR3 spans 13 residues. Per the germline V gene, CDR1 is SGHNT and CDR2 is YYREEE (reference sequence). CDR3 nucleotides: TGTGCCAGCAGCTCCCGACTATCCTACGAGCAGTACTTC. Translation gives CASSSRLSYEQYF.

The gene calls are TRBV19 and TRBJ2-5; 7 positions match TRBD1. The CDR3 length is 13 residues. Germline assignment: CDR1 LNHDA and CDR2 SQIVND (reference sequence). J lost 4 bases, V lost 8 bases, and 7 bases had no gene match. CDR3 DNA: TGTGCCAGTGCCGGGACAGCTAGAGAGACCCAGTACTTC. It yields the protein CASAGTARETQYF.

The V and J genes are TRBV19 and TRBJ1-2, with D tentatively TRBD1 (6 bases). Trimming pared 10 bases from V and 4 bases from J, leaving 13 bases between. The CDR3 covers 12 residues. Germline loops: CDR1 LNHDA, CDR2 SQIVND (reference sequence). The CDR3 reads CATYRELYGYTF. CDR3 bases: TGTGCCACATACAGGGAGCTCTATGGCTACACCTTC.

The chain has TRBV6-1 and TRBJ2-7, with 7 bases fitting TRBD1. Germline-derived CDR1 and CDR2 are MNHNS and SASEGT. V shed 7 bases, J shed 3 bases, and the junction held 6 bases outside the gene matches. The CDR3 runs to 13 residues. DNA for the CDR3: TGTGCCAGCATAGAGACAGGGTTCTACGAGCAGTACTTC. This gives the protein CASIETGFYEQYF.

The chain's CDR3 is CASSSGLAGVGGETQYF. For the CDR3, the DNA is TGCGCCAGCAGCTCGGGACTAGCGGGAGTAGGGGGCGAGACCCAGTACTTC. J is TRBJ2-5 and V is TRBV5-1; 14 bases are a match to TRBD2. The V and J ends lost 3 bases and 5 bases, in that order; junction bases with no gene match: 9. CDR3 size: 17 residues. Germline V lookup: CDR1 SGHRS, CDR2 YFSETQ.

V and J are TRBV4-2 and TRBJ2-5; 7 positions match TRBD2. Germline CDR1 reads LGHNA; CDR2 reads YNFKEQ. The CDR3 covers 15 residues. Losses at the gene ends were 4 bases for V and 4 bases for J; bases not matched to a gene: 9. CDR3 bases: TGTGCCAGCAGCCTAAGGGGTAGCGGGCCAGAGACCCAGTACTTC. Protein product: CASSLRGSGPETQYF.

V is TRBV19 and J is TRBJ1-4; D remains ambiguous. With 7 bases removed from V and 6 bases from J, the gap between germline ends came to 12 bases. Germline V gives CDR1 LNHDA, CDR2 SQIVND (reference sequence). The CDR3 contains 13 residues. The CDR3, as DNA: TGTGCCAGTACTTCGAGGGTGGATGAAAAACTGTTTTTT. Its protein is CASTSRVDEKLFF.

The chain uses TRBV6-5 and TRBJ2-5, with 12 bases lining up with TRBD2. The CDR3 covers 15 residues. Germline values: CDR1 MNHEY, CDR2 SVGAGI. The trim removed 2 bases at V and 5 bases at J, leaving 3 bases unmatched. The CDR3 here is CASSYTSGRLETQYF. CDR3 sequence (DNA): TGTGCCAGCAGTTACACTAGCGGGAGGTTGGAGACCCAGTACTTC.